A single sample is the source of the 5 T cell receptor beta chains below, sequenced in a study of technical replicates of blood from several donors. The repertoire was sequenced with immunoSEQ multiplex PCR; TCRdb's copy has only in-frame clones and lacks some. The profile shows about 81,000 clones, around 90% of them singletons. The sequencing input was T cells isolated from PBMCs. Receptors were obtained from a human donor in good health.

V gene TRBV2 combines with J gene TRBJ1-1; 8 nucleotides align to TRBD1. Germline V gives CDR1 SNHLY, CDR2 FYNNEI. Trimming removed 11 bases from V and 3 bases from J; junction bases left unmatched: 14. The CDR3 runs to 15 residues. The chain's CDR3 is CAAYTRQGLYTEAFF. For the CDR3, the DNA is TGTGCCGCTTATACCAGACAGGGGCTCTACACTGAAGCTTTCTTT.

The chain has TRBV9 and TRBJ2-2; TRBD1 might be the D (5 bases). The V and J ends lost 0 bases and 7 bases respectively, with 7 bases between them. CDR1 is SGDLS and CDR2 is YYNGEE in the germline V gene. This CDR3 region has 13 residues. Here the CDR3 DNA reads TGTGCCAGCAGCGTAGGGCAGGGCGGGGAGCTGTTTTTT. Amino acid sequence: CASSVGQGGELFF.

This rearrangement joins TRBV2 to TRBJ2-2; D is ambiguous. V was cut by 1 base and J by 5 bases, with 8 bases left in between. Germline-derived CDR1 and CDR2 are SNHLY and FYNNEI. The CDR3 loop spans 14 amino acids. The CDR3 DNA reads TGTGCCAGCAGTGAAGGAGCCTTGACCGGGGAGCTGTTTTTT. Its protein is CASSEGALTGELFF.

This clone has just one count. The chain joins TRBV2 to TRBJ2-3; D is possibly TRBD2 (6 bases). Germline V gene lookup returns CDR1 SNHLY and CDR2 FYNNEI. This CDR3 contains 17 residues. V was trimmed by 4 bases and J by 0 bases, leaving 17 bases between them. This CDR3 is CASSGRAGSLSTDTQYF. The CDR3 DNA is TGTGCCAGCAGTGGCCGGGCGGGGTCCCTCAGCACAGATACGCAGTATTTT. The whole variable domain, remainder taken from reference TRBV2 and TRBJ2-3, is EPEVTQTPSHQVTQMGQEVILRCVPISNHLYFYWYRQILGQKVEFLVSFYNNEISEKSEIFDDQFSVERPDGSNFTLKIRSTKLEDSAMYFCASSGRAGSLSTDTQYFGPGTRLTVL.

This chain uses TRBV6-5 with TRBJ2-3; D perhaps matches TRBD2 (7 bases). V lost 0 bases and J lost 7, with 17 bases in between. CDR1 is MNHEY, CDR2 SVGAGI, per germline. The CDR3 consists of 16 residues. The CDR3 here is CASSYSVGGHVNTQYF. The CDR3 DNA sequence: TGTGCCAGCAGTTACTCGGTCGGGGGGCATGTAAATACGCAGTATTTT.